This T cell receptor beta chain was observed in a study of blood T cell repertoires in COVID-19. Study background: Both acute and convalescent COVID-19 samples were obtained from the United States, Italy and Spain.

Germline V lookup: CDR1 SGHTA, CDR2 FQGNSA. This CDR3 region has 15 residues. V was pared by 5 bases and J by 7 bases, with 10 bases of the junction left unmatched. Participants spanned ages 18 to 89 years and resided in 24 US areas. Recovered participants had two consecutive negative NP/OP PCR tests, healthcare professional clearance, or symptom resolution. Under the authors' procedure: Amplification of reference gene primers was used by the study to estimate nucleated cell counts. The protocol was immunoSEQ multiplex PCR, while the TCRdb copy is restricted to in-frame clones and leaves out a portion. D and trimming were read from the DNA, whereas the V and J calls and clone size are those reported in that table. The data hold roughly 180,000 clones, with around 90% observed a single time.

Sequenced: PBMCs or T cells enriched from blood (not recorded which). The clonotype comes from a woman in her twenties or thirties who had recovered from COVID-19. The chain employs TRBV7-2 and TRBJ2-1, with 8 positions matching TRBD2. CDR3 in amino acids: CASSLRGGQLNEQFF. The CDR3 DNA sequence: TGTGCCAGCAGCCTTCGGGGGGGCCAATTGAATGAGCAGTTCTTC.